Listed below are T cell receptor beta chains from one sample, sequenced in a study of blood T cell repertoires in COVID-19. Only in-frame clones appear in the TCRdb table, and some are missing; sequencing was by immunoSEQ multiplex PCR. Of 100,000 to 150,000 clones listed, around 86% are singletons. The sequenced sample was peripheral blood. These receptors were collected from a human donor in a cohort sampled during active COVID-19. Both conserved end residues are part of each CDR3. Fields, in order: CDR3 protein, CDR3 DNA, D gene, clone size, V gene, J gene. The D gene is left open where the match is weak. Expanded clones are given a class, and other clones once, few, many or no size at all.

CDR3aa: CASSLGQGATDTQYF; CDR3nt: TGTGCCAGCAGCTTGGGACAGGGGGCGACAGATACGCAGTATTTT; d_gene: TRBD1; abundance: .; v_gene: TRBV7-9; j_gene: TRBJ2-3
CDR3aa: CASSPGEGVYEQYF; CDR3nt: TGTGCCAGCTCACCGGGGGAGGGGGTTTACGAGCAGTACTTC; d_gene: .; abundance: once; v_gene: TRBV18; j_gene: TRBJ2-7
CDR3aa: CASSPSGTSGRGVREQYF; CDR3nt: TGTGCCAGCAGTCCTTCCGGGACTAGCGGGAGGGGGGTTAGGGAGCAGTACTTC; d_gene: TRBD2; abundance: .; v_gene: TRBV27; j_gene: TRBJ2-7
CDR3aa: CASSESLVGLSGYTF; CDR3nt: TGCGCCAGCAGTGAGTCTCTGGTCGGGTTGTCTGGCTACACCTTC; d_gene: .; abundance: few; v_gene: TRBV10-1; j_gene: TRBJ1-2
CDR3aa: CASSSQGQVLSQQYF; CDR3nt: TGTGCCAGCAGCTCACAGGGACAGGTTTTATCCCAGCAGTACTTC; d_gene: TRBD1; abundance: few; v_gene: TRBV7-9; j_gene: TRBJ2-7
CDR3aa: CASSRFSGGAYNEQFF; CDR3nt: TGTGCCAGCAGCCGGTTTAGCGGGGGGGCCTACAATGAGCAGTTCTTC; d_gene: TRBD2; abundance: .; v_gene: TRBV7-2; j_gene: TRBJ2-1
CDR3aa: CASINGARKEERVYEQYF; CDR3nt: TGTGCCAGCATTAATGGGGCGAGAAAGGAAGAGCGGGTCTACGAGCAGTACTTC; d_gene: .; abundance: once; v_gene: TRBV28; j_gene: TRBJ2-7
CDR3aa: CASRRRTDLQEQYF; CDR3nt: TGTGCCAGCAGAAGACGGACAGACCTGCAAGAGCAGTACTTC; d_gene: .; abundance: .; v_gene: TRBV6-5; j_gene: TRBJ2-7
CDR3aa: CASSRRLADTYNEQFF; CDR3nt: TGTGCCAGCAGCCGCAGACTAGCGGACACCTACAATGAGCAGTTCTTC; d_gene: TRBD2; abundance: .; v_gene: TRBV7-7; j_gene: TRBJ2-1
CDR3aa: CATSRDPPNRGPQPQHF; CDR3nt: TGTGCCACCAGCAGAGATCCGCCTAACAGGGGGCCTCAGCCCCAGCATTTT; d_gene: TRBD1; abundance: .; v_gene: TRBV15; j_gene: TRBJ1-5
CDR3aa: CASSEWGLRAPQFF; CDR3nt: TGTGCCAGCAGTGAGTGGGGCCTCCGCGCCCCGCAGTTCTTC; d_gene: .; abundance: .; v_gene: TRBV2; j_gene: TRBJ2-1
CDR3aa: CASSALAGLSYEQYF; CDR3nt: TGTGCCAGCAGCGCCTTAGCGGGACTCTCCTACGAGCAGTACTTC; d_gene: TRBD2; abundance: .; v_gene: TRBV9; j_gene: TRBJ2-7
CDR3aa: CASSPTTSGRASEQFF; CDR3nt: TGCGCCAGCAGCCCGACTACTAGCGGGAGGGCATCGGAGCAGTTCTTC; d_gene: TRBD2; abundance: .; v_gene: TRBV5-1; j_gene: TRBJ2-1
CDR3aa: CASRQGLSSYNEQFF; CDR3nt: TGTGCCAGCAGGCAGGGACTCAGCTCCTACAATGAGCAGTTCTTC; d_gene: .; abundance: .; v_gene: TRBV7-6; j_gene: TRBJ2-1
CDR3aa: CSVPGQGGEKLFF; CDR3nt: TGCAGCGTCCCCGGACAGGGGGGTGAAAAACTGTTTTTT; d_gene: TRBD1; abundance: .; v_gene: TRBV29-1; j_gene: TRBJ1-4
CDR3aa: CASSDRVLGLAYEQYF; CDR3nt: TGTGCCAGCAGTGATAGGGTTTTAGGACTAGCCTACGAGCAGTACTTC; d_gene: TRBD2; abundance: .; v_gene: TRBV2; j_gene: TRBJ2-7
CDR3aa: CASSLSGGKNTEAFF; CDR3nt: TGCGCCAGCAGCTTGTCAGGGGGCAAAAACACTGAAGCTTTCTTT; d_gene: TRBD1; abundance: .; v_gene: TRBV5-1; j_gene: TRBJ1-1
CDR3aa: CASSLSSRTGRHEQYF; CDR3nt: TGTGCCAGCAGTTTATCCTCTCGGACCGGGAGACACGAGCAGTACTTC; d_gene: .; abundance: .; v_gene: TRBV27; j_gene: TRBJ2-7
CDR3aa: CASSPGLAGHNEQFF; CDR3nt: TGTGCCAGCAGCCCCGGACTAGCGGGACACAATGAGCAGTTCTTC; d_gene: TRBD2; abundance: .; v_gene: TRBV3-1/TRBV3-2; j_gene: TRBJ2-1
CDR3aa: CASRPRGSGNTIYF; CDR3nt: TGTGCCAGCAGACCAAGGGGCTCTGGAAACACCATATATTTT; d_gene: .; abundance: .; v_gene: TRBV5-6; j_gene: TRBJ1-3
CDR3aa: CASSFGEGYGYTF; CDR3nt: TGCGCCAGCAGCTTTGGGGAGGGCTATGGCTACACCTTC; d_gene: .; abundance: .; v_gene: TRBV5-1; j_gene: TRBJ1-2
CDR3aa: CAWNPGLNSPLHF; CDR3nt: TGTGCCTGGAATCCAGGGTTGAATTCACCCCTCCACTTT; d_gene: .; abundance: .; v_gene: TRBV30; j_gene: TRBJ1-6
CDR3aa: CASSPATGTVFETQYF; CDR3nt: TGTGCCAGCAGCCCCGCGACCGGGACAGTTTTCGAGACCCAGTACTTC; d_gene: TRBD1; abundance: .; v_gene: TRBV5-4; j_gene: TRBJ2-5
CDR3aa: CAWSNRGVSYNSPLHF; CDR3nt: TGTGCCTGGAGCAACAGGGGTGTCTCCTATAATTCACCCCTCCACTTT; d_gene: TRBD1; abundance: .; v_gene: TRBV30; j_gene: TRBJ1-6
CDR3aa: CASSDWAGGPTDTQYF; CDR3nt: TGCGCCAGCAGTGATTGGGCGGGAGGTCCCACAGATACGCAGTATTTT; d_gene: TRBD2; abundance: once; v_gene: TRBV10-1; j_gene: TRBJ2-3
CDR3aa: CASSPLDRGTKNIQYF; CDR3nt: TGTGCCAGCAGTCCCCTAGACAGGGGGACCAAAAACATTCAGTACTTC; d_gene: TRBD1; abundance: .; v_gene: TRBV27; j_gene: TRBJ2-4
CDR3aa: CASRRESTDTQYF; CDR3nt: TGTGCCAGTAGGCGAGAGTCCACAGATACGCAGTATTTT; d_gene: .; abundance: .; v_gene: TRBV19; j_gene: TRBJ2-3
CDR3aa: CASGARGISKQFF; CDR3nt: TGTGCCAGCGGAGCTCGGGGAATATCAAAGCAGTTCTTC; d_gene: .; abundance: .; v_gene: TRBV5-4; j_gene: TRBJ2-1
CDR3aa: CASSHRFLQGVDYGYTF; CDR3nt: TGTGCCAGCAGCCATCGCTTTCTACAGGGTGTGGACTATGGCTACACCTTC; d_gene: .; abundance: once; v_gene: TRBV14; j_gene: TRBJ1-2
CDR3aa: CAWSFGGGVGYEQYF; CDR3nt: TGTGCCTGGAGTTTCGGTGGAGGGGTGGGCTACGAGCAGTACTTC; d_gene: .; abundance: .; v_gene: TRBV30; j_gene: TRBJ2-7
CDR3aa: CASSSLMGQGSTEAFF; CDR3nt: TGTGCCAGCAGCTCTCTAATGGGACAGGGAAGCACTGAAGCTTTCTTT; d_gene: TRBD1; abundance: .; v_gene: TRBV7-6; j_gene: TRBJ1-1
CDR3aa: CASSLALYEQYF; CDR3nt: TGTGCCAGCAGTTTGGCCCTTTACGAGCAGTACTTC; d_gene: .; abundance: .; v_gene: TRBV28; j_gene: TRBJ2-7
CDR3aa: CASSPTGGGYEKLFF; CDR3nt: TGTGCCAGCAGCCCGACGGGTGGGGGCTATGAAAAACTGTTTTTT; d_gene: .; abundance: .; v_gene: TRBV11-2; j_gene: TRBJ1-4
CDR3aa: CAWGGGDTEAFF; CDR3nt: TGTGCCTGGGGCGGGGGGGACACTGAAGCTTTCTTT; d_gene: .; abundance: once; v_gene: TRBV30; j_gene: TRBJ1-1
CDR3aa: CASSFGIANYGYTF; CDR3nt: TGTGCCAGCAGTTTCGGGATAGCTAACTATGGCTACACCTTC; d_gene: .; abundance: .; v_gene: TRBV27; j_gene: TRBJ1-2
CDR3aa: CATSRDHGLAGYNEQFF; CDR3nt: TGTGCCACCAGCAGAGATCATGGACTAGCGGGATACAATGAGCAGTTCTTC; d_gene: TRBD2; abundance: once; v_gene: TRBV15; j_gene: TRBJ2-1
CDR3aa: CSVRSWDREEKLFF; CDR3nt: TGCAGCGTTCGCTCCTGGGACAGGGAAGAAAAACTGTTTTTT; d_gene: TRBD1; abundance: once; v_gene: TRBV29-1; j_gene: TRBJ1-4
CDR3aa: CASSQDPQILSYGYTF; CDR3nt: TGCGCCAGCAGCCAAGATCCCCAAATTCTGAGCTATGGCTACACCTTC; d_gene: .; abundance: .; v_gene: TRBV4-1; j_gene: TRBJ1-2
CDR3aa: CATSRRSESSYNEQFF; CDR3nt: TGTGCCACCAGTCGGCGTAGCGAAAGCTCCTACAATGAGCAGTTCTTC; d_gene: .; abundance: .; v_gene: TRBV24-1; j_gene: TRBJ2-1